This T cell receptor (beta chain) comes out of a study of tissue T cells after allogeneic stem cell transplantation. Study context: Patients with graft-versus-host disease had grafts: four unmodified, three CD34-selected and T-cell-depleted. Recipient PBMCs from before transplant existed for a handful of GVHD patients. All graft-versus-host disease patients had gastrointestinal involvement and received several lines of directed therapy.

Points from the study as a whole: Which tissue TCRs were alloreactive or antigen-specific was not determined. Some clones might be persisting host cells.

Trimming pared 4 bases from V and 6 bases from J, leaving 14 bases between. The CDR3 has 13 residues. Germline V lookup: CDR1 SGHRS, CDR2 YFSETQ. With respect to this clone: Its specificity is not known.

Some clones are missing from TCRdb's copy, which holds only in-frame ones; the method was immunoSEQ multiplex PCR. The sample consists of fewer than 30,000 clones, around 86% of them appearing once. Material: blood, obtained before transplantation. The TCR originated in a woman between 18 and 49 years old who later had graft-versus-host disease after an allogeneic stem cell transplant. This chain uses TRBV5-1 with TRBJ2-7; D gene ambiguous. CDR3 residues: CASSPEPITEQYF. The CDR3 DNA is TGCGCCAGCAGCCCAGAGCCCATTACCGAGCAGTACTTC.